These 10 T cell receptor beta chains were sequenced from one sample in a study of cytomegalovirus exposure and HLA in healthy donors. The repertoire was sequenced with immunoSEQ multiplex PCR; TCRdb's copy has only in-frame clones and lacks some. This sample has 200,000 to 250,000 clones; around nine tenths occur once, and the top ten carry about 3%. Sequenced sample: PBMCs. The origin of the receptors is a man between 18 and 29 years old in good health and CMV-seronegative.

This clone came up a few times. This rearrangement joins TRBV28 to TRBJ1-6; D perhaps matches TRBD1 (5 bases). CDR3 size: 13 residues. Trimming removed 2 bases at V and 10 bases at J, with 9 bases between. The V gene's germline CDR1 is MDHEN and CDR2 SYDVKM. CDR3 sequence reads: CASSLRGLSPLHF. DNA for the CDR3: TGTGCCAGCAGTTTAAGGGGATTATCACCCCTCCACTTT.

The chain joins TRBV30 to TRBJ2-7; 7 bases are shared with TRBD1. The CDR3 consists of 11 residues. Trimming at V came to 5 bases and at J to 5 bases, leaving 3 bases not matched to a gene. Per germline, CDR1 GTSNPN and CDR2 SVGIG (reference sequence). CDR3 in amino acids: CAWDRVDEQYF. The CDR3, as DNA: TGTGCCTGGGACAGGGTGGACGAGCAGTACTTC. The full variable domain, rest sourced from reference TRBV30 and TRBJ2-7, is SQTIHQWPATLVQPVGSPLSLECTVEGTSNPNLYWYRQAAGRGLQLLFYSVGIGQISSEVPQNLSASRPQDRQFILSSKKLLLSDSGFYLCAWDRVDEQYFGPGTRLTVT.

The V call is TRBV27, the J call TRBJ1-4, with D possibly matching TRBD1 (5 bases). V was pared by 3 bases and J by 14 bases, with 19 bases between. CDR3 length equals 14 residues. Germline CDR1 is MNHEY and CDR2 is SMNVEV (reference sequence). In nucleotides, the CDR3 is TGTGCCAGCAGTTTTGCTACCGGGGGATATCGGCTGTTTTTT. Its protein product is CASSFATGGYRLFF.

This chain joins TRBV28 and TRBJ2-1; the match to TRBD1 covers 8 bases. The CDR3 length is 14 residues. Germline trimming cut 2 bases from V and 6 bases from J; bases unmatched to any gene: 3. CDR1 is MDHEN, CDR2 SYDVKM, per germline. This chain's CDR3 is CASSLQGAFNEQFF. In DNA form, the CDR3 reads TGTGCCAGCAGTTTACAGGGGGCTTTCAATGAGCAGTTCTTC.

The chain combines TRBV10-3 with TRBJ2-1; 12 nucleotides line up with TRBD2. Trimming cost V 1 base and J 7 bases; bases outside gene matches: 2. CDR3 length: 15 amino acids. Germline CDR1 ENHRY, CDR2 SYGVKD. CDR3 residues: CAISELTSGGNEQFF. CDR3 bases: TGTGCCATCAGTGAGTTAACTAGCGGGGGGAATGAGCAGTTCTTC.

The V call is TRBV2, the J call TRBJ1-6; 11 nucleotides agree with TRBD1. Trimming removed 5 bases from V and 8 bases from J; junction bases left unmatched: 2. CDR1 SNHLY and CDR2 FYNNEI come from the germline V gene. This CDR3 is built from 14 residues. The chain's CDR3 is CASSSGQGDSPLHF. The CDR3 nucleotides are TGTGCCAGCAGTTCGGGACAGGGGGATTCACCCCTCCACTTT.

The chain carries TRBV18 and TRBJ1-1, with 9 positions matching TRBD1. The CDR3 contains 13 residues. CDR1 and CDR2 (germline): KGHSH, LQKENI. V dropped 6 bases and J dropped 1; count of bases not matched to a gene: 0. CDR3 in amino acids: CASSGQGNTEAFF. The CDR3 DNA is TGTGCCAGCTCGGGACAGGGGAACACTGAAGCTTTCTTT.

The chain uses TRBV2 and TRBJ2-2; TRBD1 is a possible D gene (6 bases). The germline CDR1 and CDR2 sequences are SNHLY and FYNNEI. The CDR3 spans 16 residues. The V gene lost 5 bases and the J gene lost 2 bases, with 15 bases spanning the gap. This CDR3 is CASSPDSPTNTGELFF. Written as DNA, the CDR3 is TGTGCCAGCAGTCCGGACAGCCCTACTAACACCGGGGAGCTGTTTTTT.

J is TRBJ2-7 and V is TRBV20-1; D is ambiguous. Trimming took 1 base from V and 6 from J, leaving 7 bases between them. The CDR3 is 11 amino acids. Per the germline V gene, CDR1 is DFQATT and CDR2 is SNEGSKA (reference sequence). The CDR3 is CSARASLEQYF. For the CDR3, the DNA is TGCAGTGCTAGAGCCAGTCTCGAGCAGTACTTC.

The chain links TRBV9 to TRBJ2-1; 7 nucleotides align to TRBD2. From germline, CDR1 is SGDLS and CDR2 YYNGEE. CDR3 size: 15 residues. After removal of 4 bases from V and 0 bases from J, the junction contained 4 bases not matched to a gene. The CDR3 coding sequence is TGTGCCAGCAGCCCCAGCGGGAACTCCTACAATGAGCAGTTCTTC. It yields the protein CASSPSGNSYNEQFF.